In its sample, the clone carrying this T cell receptor (beta chain) was seen once. The PCR had 60 Vbeta and 13 Jbeta primers. Here immunoSEQ multiplex PCR was the method, and the copy in TCRdb shows in-frame clones only, minus some. The sample carries 100,000 to 150,000 clones, around 85% recorded once. Trimming removed 2 bases from V and 2 bases from J, with 9 bases in between. Germline loops: CDR1 SEHNR, CDR2 FQNEAQ (reference sequence). This CDR3 has 14 amino acids. This record belongs to a study of cytomegalovirus exposure and HLA in healthy donors. The sequence was collected from a man aged 18 to 30 in good health and CMV-seropositive. The J gene is TRBJ1-2, the V gene TRBV7-9; no clear D. Sequencing input: PBMCs. The CDR3 coding sequence is TGTGCCAGCAGCTTATACAGAGAGAACTATGGCTACACCTTC. Amino acid sequence: CASSLYRENYGYTF.